Listed below are T cell receptor beta chains from one sample, sequenced in a study of breast tumors, draining lymph nodes, adjacent tissues. TCRdb fed the multiplex PCR reads into MiXCR, producing one record per CDR3 protein. Of over 150,000 distinct CDR3 sequences listed, around 33% are singletons. Sequenced material: axillary lymph node tissue. These TCRs come from a female donor with breast cancer. Some clones in this sample may be carry-over from other donors' samples. CDR3s include the opening cysteine and the closing phenylalanine or tryptophan. Each record gives: CDR3 DNA, CDR3 protein, J gene, D gene, clone size, V gene. D genes are given only for firm matches. The size of a clone is reported for some rows only, either as once, few or many, or as a class for expanded clones.

CDR3 DNA: TGTGCCAGCAGCCCCCACTACCTAGAGACCCAGTACTTC
CDR3 protein: CASSPHYLETQYF
J gene: TRBJ2-5
D gene: .
clone size: many
V gene: TRBV11-3

CDR3 DNA: TGCGCCAGCAGCCAAGAATCCCGACTAGCGGGGGGATTAGATACGCAGTATTTT
CDR3 protein: CASSQESRLAGGLDTQYF
J gene: TRBJ2-3
D gene: TRBD2
clone size: .
V gene: TRBV4-1

CDR3 DNA: TGCAGTGCTAGAGGACAGCAAAATGATCACTATGGCTACACCTTC
CDR3 protein: CSARGQQNDHYGYTF
J gene: TRBJ1-2
D gene: .
clone size: once
V gene: TRBV20-1

CDR3 DNA: TGTGCCAGCAGCCCTAACTCTCTCTACGAGCAGTACTTC
CDR3 protein: CASSPNSLYEQYF
J gene: TRBJ2-7
D gene: .
clone size: many
V gene: TRBV6-1

CDR3 DNA: TGTGCCACCCGGATGTGGCCCCAGGACCACGAGCAGTACTTC
CDR3 protein: CATRMWPQDHEQYF
J gene: TRBJ2-7
D gene: .
clone size: .
V gene: TRBV7-9

CDR3 DNA: TGTGCCAGGTTCACAGGGGGCAATGAGCAGTTCTTC
CDR3 protein: CARFTGGNEQFF
J gene: TRBJ2-1
D gene: TRBD1
clone size: .
V gene: TRBV6-7

CDR3 DNA: TGCAGTGCCGTCGGGGCGGGAGGGCCCACCGGGGAGCAGTACTTC
CDR3 protein: CSAVGAGGPTGEQYF
J gene: TRBJ2-7
D gene: TRBD2
clone size: .
V gene: TRBV20-1

CDR3 DNA: TGCAGTGCTAGGAACGTACTCGGGGGCCTCCCGAACACTGAAGCTTTCTTT
CDR3 protein: CSARNVLGGLPNTEAFF
J gene: TRBJ1-1
D gene: .
clone size: .
V gene: TRBV20-1

CDR3 DNA: TGTGCCACCAGCGCCCCGGACAGGGGTACAGTAAAGACCCAGTACTTC
CDR3 protein: CATSAPDRGTVKTQYF
J gene: TRBJ2-5
D gene: TRBD1
clone size: many
V gene: TRBV24-1

CDR3 DNA: TGTGCCAGCAGCTTGGGGGGACTAGCGGGAGCTGGAGGAGAGACGCAGTATTTT
CDR3 protein: CASSLGGLAGAGGETQYF
J gene: TRBJ2-3
D gene: TRBD2
clone size: many
V gene: TRBV5-8

CDR3 DNA: TGTGCCAGCAGTTCCACCAACAGGGGCTCCAGAGGGCAGTACTTC
CDR3 protein: CASSSTNRGSRGQYF
J gene: TRBJ2-7
D gene: TRBD1
clone size: few
V gene: TRBV28

CDR3 DNA: TGTGCCAGCAGCTTAGAGGGGCCAGATACGCAGTATTTT
CDR3 protein: CASSLEGPDTQYF
J gene: TRBJ2-3
D gene: .
clone size: many
V gene: TRBV7-2

CDR3 DNA: TGCGCCAGTAGTGAGCTACAGGGGGGCACCGGGGAGCTGCTTTTT
CDR3 protein: CASSELQGGTGELLF
J gene: TRBJ2-2
D gene: TRBD1
clone size: .
V gene: TRBV10-2

CDR3 DNA: TGTGCCAGCAGTCCCGGAAGTCTCAGCTCCTACGAGCAGTACTTC
CDR3 protein: CASSPGSLSSYEQYF
J gene: TRBJ2-7
D gene: .
clone size: .
V gene: TRBV6-2/TRBV6-3

CDR3 DNA: TGCAGTGCTAGAGAAGACATACGCAATCAGCCCCAGCATTTT
CDR3 protein: CSAREDIRNQPQHF
J gene: TRBJ1-5
D gene: .
clone size: many
V gene: TRBV20-1

CDR3 DNA: TGCAGTGCTAGAGACGACAGATCTGAAGCTTTCTTT
CDR3 protein: CSARDDRSEAFF
J gene: TRBJ1-1
D gene: .
clone size: few
V gene: TRBV20-1

CDR3 DNA: TGTGCCAGCAGCTTAGACAGGGACTCACCCCTCCACTTT
CDR3 protein: CASSLDRDSPLHF
J gene: TRBJ1-6
D gene: TRBD1
clone size: many
V gene: TRBV7-3

CDR3 DNA: TGTGCCAGCAGACCACCGGGACTCGACACAGATACGCAGTATTTT
CDR3 protein: CASRPPGLDTDTQYF
J gene: TRBJ2-3
D gene: .
clone size: .
V gene: TRBV7-2

CDR3 DNA: TGTGCCAGCAGCAACGGGGACTTCTCAACCTACGAGCAGTACTTC
CDR3 protein: CASSNGDFSTYEQYF
J gene: TRBJ2-7
D gene: .
clone size: many
V gene: TRBV7-2

CDR3 DNA: TGTGCCAGCAGCCAAGATCGGAGCTCCCCTGAGCAGTTCTTC
CDR3 protein: CASSQDRSSPEQFF
J gene: TRBJ2-1
D gene: .
clone size: .
V gene: TRBV3-1

CDR3 DNA: TGTGCCAGCAGCCCTCGTAGCGGGGGGGCGGAGACCCAGTACTTC
CDR3 protein: CASSPRSGGAETQYF
J gene: TRBJ2-5
D gene: TRBD2
clone size: many
V gene: TRBV6-6

CDR3 DNA: TGTGCCAGCAGTCATACCGCGAACAATGAGCAGTTCTTC
CDR3 protein: CASSHTANNEQFF
J gene: TRBJ2-1
D gene: .
clone size: .
V gene: TRBV6-2/TRBV6-3

CDR3 DNA: TGCGCCAGCAGCCCGGACAGGGGCCGCGCTGGGGCCAACGTCCTGACTTTC
CDR3 protein: CASSPDRGRAGANVLTF
J gene: TRBJ2-6
D gene: TRBD1
clone size: many
V gene: TRBV4-1

CDR3 DNA: TGTGCCAGCAGTTACGAGCCGGGGGGGCTGGGAAACACCATATATTTT
CDR3 protein: CASSYEPGGLGNTIYF
J gene: TRBJ1-3
D gene: .
clone size: many
V gene: TRBV6-5